This T cell receptor (beta chain) emerged from a study of blood T cell repertoires in COVID-19 (dated by TCRdb to 2018 to 2021). Some background on the complete study: The collaborator samples originated in the United States, Italy and Spain and spanned the acute and convalescent phases of COVID-19. The samples were drawn from the first 160 participants of the ongoing ImmuneRACE study and from roughly 1,300 subjects provided by 6 global collaborators. Where available, HLA class I and class II types were taken from metadata supplied by the sample provider and were not determined by assay-based typing. The repertoires were made available in a free public database intended to serve as a resource for research on the immune response to SARS-CoV-2. A de-identified subject ID, COVID-19 status, age in years and sex were almost always included in the sample metadata. The prospective study material was composed of cDNA or gDNA derived from T cells, B-cell-depleted T cells, or PBMCs. Subjects who had been exposed to COVID-19, were actively infected with it, or had recovered from it provided the deeply sampled blood TCRbeta repertoires that made up the dataset.

CDR1 and CDR2, per the germline V gene (reference sequence), are GTSNPN and SVGIG. V loses 4 bases at its end and J loses 4 bases; junction bases beyond the gene matches: 14. The CDR3 runs 16 residues from the cysteine to the phenylalanine. Just CDR3 DNA is preserved here, 48 bases in frame from base 1. TCRbeta CDR3 regions were amplified from genomic DNA by means of the immunoSEQ Assay, a bias-controlled multiplex PCR. The original pipeline was this. The number of nucleated cells in each sample was estimated by amplification of reference gene primers within the assay. Sequence reads were collapsed and filtered to measure the absolute abundance of every unique TCRbeta CDR3 rearrangement. For each sample, productive Simpson clonality was calculated as the square root of Simpson's diversity index across productive rearrangements. The source is immuneACCESS, and TCRdb retained only in-frame sequences with V and J called. Part of the clones is not carried over; for the studies checked, unresolved V genes explain less than half of this, and the remainder is unexplained. V and J calls and clone size follow that table, whereas D and trimming were derived from the DNA. Here the sample has more than 15,000 clones; more than 80% occur a single time. The ten largest clones capture under 4.5% of the sample.

Collaborating institutions collected whole blood in K2EDTA tubes following their own protocols. For TCRbeta analysis, collaborator samples were shipped as frozen whole blood, as isolated PBMCs, or as DNA extracted from either sample type. On this clone itself: Its target antigen remains unknown. No much larger clone is present one base from it, and per-base qualities are unavailable.

The full study reports these points: The amount of clinical and demographic metadata varied by source and participant and was provided uncurated.

This TCR was recovered from a human donor in a cohort sampled during active COVID-19. Sequencing was done on a sample of peripheral blood. The chain was built from TRBV30 and TRBJ2-3, and TRBD2 aligns with 7 junction nucleotides. The CDR3 protein: CAWTPYGGKTSDTQYF. DNA sequence: TGTGCCTGGACTCCCTACGGGGGGAAGACGTCAGATACGCAGTATTTT.